Below, 28 T cell receptor beta chains from the same sample are listed, as sequenced in a study of shared clonotypes between healthy human individuals. CD45RO-negative, CCR7-positively selected cells formed the naive CD8 fraction, excluding terminally differentiated effector memory CD45RA+ cells. Only in-frame clones appear in the TCRdb table, and some are missing; sequencing was by immunoSEQ multiplex PCR. The table records about 820,000 clones, 80% to 95% of them present only once. The material sequenced was naive CD8+ T cells sorted from blood. These receptors originate from a man aged 25-45 years in good health.

This clone has only a few counts. The chain is built from TRBV5-1 and TRBJ2-7, with 13 bases identical to TRBD2. This CDR3 is 16 amino acids long. The trim removed 4 bases at V and 3 bases at J, leaving 7 bases unmatched. In germline, CDR1 is SGHRS, CDR2 YFSETQ. CDR3 bases: TGCGCCAGCAGCGTAGTCGGACTAGCGGGAGACTACGAGCAGTACTTC. It translates to CASSVVGLAGDYEQYF.

The CDR3, as DNA: TGCGCCAGCAGCAACGGACAGGGTTATGCATTCGAGCAGTACTTC. Protein product: CASSNGQGYAFEQYF. The rearrangement joins TRBV5-1 to TRBJ2-7, with 8 bases aligning to TRBD1. The CDR3 totals 15 residues. Germline V gene lookup returns CDR1 SGHRS and CDR2 YFSETQ. Germline trimming cut 4 bases from V and 6 bases from J; bases unmatched to any gene: 12.

This clone was detected a few times. V and J are TRBV7-9 and TRBJ2-7; D ambiguous. Deletions cut 5 bases from V and 5 bases from J, with 7 bases between. The CDR3 length is 11 residues. The V gene's germline CDR1 is SEHNR and CDR2 FQNEAQ (reference sequence). The CDR3 region has the DNA TGTGCCAGCAGCCCCCGGGACGAGCAGTACTTC. It codes for CASSPRDEQYF.

V gene TRBV30 combines with J gene TRBJ2-3; no clear D gene. The CDR3 contains 11 residues. Germline V gives CDR1 GTSNPN, CDR2 SVGIG (reference sequence). V lost 2 bases and J lost 5, with 5 bases in between. This CDR3 is CAWSQVDTQYF. The CDR3 region has the DNA TGTGCCTGGAGTCAGGTAGATACGCAGTATTTT.

This chain links TRBV29-1 with TRBJ2-7; D might be TRBD2 (6 bases). The CDR3 is 11 residues long. V was pared by 2 bases and J by 6 bases, with 8 bases between. Looked up from germline, CDR1 is SQVTM and CDR2 is ANQGSEA. CDR3 DNA sequence: TGCAGCGTTGAAAGGCGGGGCGAGCAGTACTTC. It encodes CSVERRGEQYF.

A note on this clone: The same CDR3 arises from other DNA sequences in this sample as well. J is TRBJ2-7 and V is TRBV27, with TRBD2 as a possible D gene (6 bases). CDR1 MNHEY and CDR2 SMNVEV come from the germline V gene (reference sequence). The V gene lost 3 bases and the J gene lost 0 bases, with 9 bases spanning the gap. The CDR3 is made up of 14 amino acids. CDR3 loop: CASSFGRSSYEQYF. CDR3 nucleotides: TGTGCCAGCAGTTTTGGGAGGAGCTCCTACGAGCAGTACTTC.

The chain has TRBV7-9 and TRBJ2-5; 10 bases align to TRBD1. V gave up 7 bases and J gave up 10 bases; unmatched junction bases: 9. The germline gives CDR1 SEHNR, CDR2 FQNEAQ (reference sequence). The CDR3 runs to 13 residues. The CDR3 sequence is CASKPGQGGDQYF. The CDR3 bases are TGTGCCAGCAAGCCTGGACAGGGGGGGGACCAGTACTTC. The full variable domain, its missing parts supplied by reference TRBV7-9 and TRBJ2-5, is DTGVSQNPRHKITKRGQNVTFRCDPISEHNRLYWYRQTLGQGPEFLTYFQNEAQLEKSRLLSDRFSAERPKGSFSTLEIQRTEQGDSAMYLCASKPGQGGDQYFGPGTRLLVL.

The V and J genes are TRBV10-3 and TRBJ2-7, with D perhaps assigned TRBD1 or TRBD2 (5 bases each). Trimming shortened V by 8 bases and J by 5 bases, and 13 bases separated the two germline ends. The germline V gene encodes CDR1 ENHRY and CDR2 SYGVKD. The CDR3 totals 12 residues. The CDR3 nucleotides are TGTGCCATCGGGGACCCTGGGAACGAGCAGTACTTC. Its translation: CAIGDPGNEQYF.

The chain uses TRBV13 and TRBJ2-1; no reliable D call. CDR1 is PRHDT and CDR2 is FYEKMQ in the germline V gene (reference sequence). The length of the CDR3 is 12 residues. V lost 2 bases, J lost 9 bases, and 8 bases lay in between. CDR3 nucleotides: TGTGCCAGCAGCTTATCCCCCGGTGAGCAGTTCTTC. This codes for CASSLSPGEQFF.

For the CDR3, the DNA is TGTGCCAGCAGGTCCAGAGGGGGCCAAGAGACCCAGTACTTC. The encoded protein is CASRSRGGQETQYF. The chain recombines TRBV6-6 with TRBJ2-5; D may be TRBD1 (6 bases). Trimming pared 6 bases from V and 1 base from J, leaving 12 bases between. Germline lookup yields CDR1 MNHNY and CDR2 SVGAGI (reference sequence). The CDR3 runs to 14 residues.

This chain links TRBV6-1 with TRBJ2-1; 7 bases are shared with TRBD2. Looked up from germline, CDR1 is MNHNS and CDR2 is SASEGT. V gave up 0 bases and J gave up 10 bases; unmatched junction bases: 6. CDR3 length equals 14 residues. CDR3 loop: CASSEARLAYEQFF. The DNA for the CDR3 is TGTGCCAGCAGTGAAGCCCGACTAGCTTACGAGCAGTTCTTC.

CDR3 amino acids: CATSRDHKSEQFF. For the CDR3, the DNA is TGTGCCACCAGCAGAGATCATAAGAGTGAGCAGTTCTTC. This chain connects TRBV15 to TRBJ2-1, with D uncertain. Trimming removed 0 bases at V and 9 bases at J, with 9 bases between. The CDR3 totals 13 residues. Germline V gives CDR1 LNHNV, CDR2 YYDKDF (reference sequence).

This clone was seen a handful of times. This chain joins TRBV29-1 and TRBJ2-7; the match to TRBD1 covers 9 bases. CDR1 SQVTM and CDR2 ANQGSEA come from the germline V gene. The CDR3 spans 14 residues. V lost 6 bases, J lost 0 bases, and 6 bases stayed unmatched. This chain's CDR3 is CSVTDRGSSYEQYF. The CDR3 DNA reads TGCAGCGTCACGGACAGGGGTTCCTCCTACGAGCAGTACTTC.

The V call is TRBV7-9, the J call TRBJ2-7; 12 bases line up with TRBD2. Germline V CDR1 and CDR2: SEHNR, FQNEAQ (reference sequence). The CDR3 consists of 17 residues. V lost 5 bases, J lost 5 bases, and 13 bases stayed unmatched. The CDR3 here is CASSTPKVTSGSDEQYF. CDR3 bases: TGTGCCAGCAGCACCCCGAAGGTGACTAGCGGGAGTGACGAGCAGTACTTC.

The chain links TRBV27 to TRBJ2-1; 7 bases line up with TRBD2. CDR3 length: 17 residues. In germline, CDR1 is MNHEY, CDR2 SMNVEV (reference sequence). With 4 bases clipped from V and 0 bases from J, the junction kept 9 bases outside the gene matches. The CDR3 DNA is TGTGCCAGCAGTTCCTTACCTAGCGGCCTCTCCTACAATGAGCAGTTCTTC. It translates to CASSSLPSGLSYNEQFF.

This clone was recorded a few times. This rearrangement joins TRBV19 to TRBJ1-2; D possibly corresponds to TRBD1 (5 bases). The CDR3 runs 18 residues. V was pared by 1 base and J by 3 bases, with 21 bases between. Germline V lookup: CDR1 LNHDA, CDR2 SQIVND (reference sequence). The CDR3 DNA reads as TGTGCCAGTAGTATAGTAGCGTTTGGGCAGGGCGGCGACTATGGCTACACCTTC. Translating gives CASSIVAFGQGGDYGYTF.

J is TRBJ2-1 and V is TRBV4-1; D is possibly TRBD2 (5 bases). Germline CDR1 is MGHRA and CDR2 is YSYEKL. CDR3 size: 14 residues. The ends were cut back, 2 bases at V and 6 bases at J, with 11 bases in the middle. This CDR3 reads CASSQLGLGNEQFF. CDR3 sequence (DNA): TGCGCCAGCAGCCAACTCGGACTGGGCAATGAGCAGTTCTTC.

The genes are TRBV28 and TRBJ2-3; 10 bases are a match to TRBD2. The CDR3 totals 17 residues. The V gene end was trimmed by 3 bases and the J gene end by 1 base; junction bases not matched to a gene: 7. The germline gives CDR1 MDHEN, CDR2 SYDVKM. The CDR3 reads CASSLWVTSGRTDTQYF. The CDR3 bases are TGTGCCAGCAGTTTGTGGGTGACTAGCGGGCGCACAGATACGCAGTATTTT. Drawing the rest from reference TRBV28 and TRBJ2-3, the complete variable domain is DVKVTQSSRYLVKRTGEKVFLECVQDMDHENMFWYRQDPGLGLRLIYFSYDVKMKEKGDIPEGYSVSREKKERFSLILESASTNQTSMYLCASSLWVTSGRTDTQYFGPGTRLTVL.

The gene calls are TRBV29-1 and TRBJ2-4; tentatively, D is TRBD1 (7 bases). Trimming stripped 0 bases from V and 5 bases from J, with 20 bases between. Germline CDR1 is SQVTM and CDR2 is ANQGSEA. The CDR3 totals 17 residues. CDR3 in DNA: TGCAGCGTTGAAGATCTCGGGGGCAGGGGGGAGGAAAACATTCAGTACTTC. Protein product: CSVEDLGGRGEENIQYF.

This rearrangement joins TRBV5-6 to TRBJ1-1; D uncertain. CDR1 is SGHDT, CDR2 YYEEEE, per germline. The CDR3 has 14 residues. Trimming took off 3 bases at V and 6 bases at J, with 15 bases between the two ends. In DNA form, the CDR3 reads TGTGCCAGCAGCTCCCCCATCACCGGGCCTGAAGCTTTCTTT. It specifies CASSSPITGPEAFF.

CDR3 sequence (DNA): TGTGCCAGCAGCGGCGGGAGCGGCCGGGACGAGCAGTTCTTC. Translating it yields CASSGGSGRDEQFF. The V and J genes are TRBV27 and TRBJ2-1; 7 nucleotides agree with TRBD2. The germline gives CDR1 MNHEY, CDR2 SMNVEV (reference sequence). This CDR3 contains 14 residues. The V gene end was trimmed by 6 bases and the J gene end by 10 bases; junction bases not matched to a gene: 12.

A single count supports this clone. Distinct nucleotide sequences in the sample also encode this CDR3. The CDR3 region is CASSYGPNTEAFF. CDR3 in DNA: TGTGCCAGCAGTTATGGGCCGAACACTGAAGCTTTCTTT. This sequence joins TRBV6-5 and TRBJ1-1, with D hard to call. The germline gives CDR1 MNHEY, CDR2 SVGAGI. The CDR3 is 13 residues long. V lost 3 bases and J 1 base, leaving 6 bases between the germline ends.

This clone has a single count. The V gene is TRBV28, the J gene TRBJ1-4; weak D call: TRBD1 (6 bases). Trimming left V 1 base short and J 8 bases short, with 17 bases between. Germline V lookup: CDR1 MDHEN, CDR2 SYDVKM. This CDR3 is 16 amino acids long. The CDR3 DNA reads TGTGCCAGCAGTTTATTTCTCTCCAGGGGAGGGGAAAAACTGTTTTTT. Protein: CASSLFLSRGGEKLFF. The entire variable domain, with the rest obtained from reference TRBV28 and TRBJ1-4, is as follows: DVKVTQSSRYLVKRTGEKVFLECVQDMDHENMFWYRQDPGLGLRLIYFSYDVKMKEKGDIPEGYSVSREKKERFSLILESASTNQTSMYLCASSLFLSRGGEKLFFGSGTQLSVL.

CDR3 amino acids: CASSTTGATEAFF. The DNA of the CDR3 is TGTGCCAGCAGCACAACAGGGGCCACTGAAGCTTTCTTT. The genes are TRBV5-8 and TRBJ1-1, with 7 bases lining up with TRBD1. The CDR3 runs 13 residues. With 4 bases clipped from V and 4 bases from J, the junction kept 4 bases outside the gene matches. CDR1 is SGHTS, CDR2 YDEGEE, per germline.

The V gene is TRBV5-1, the J gene TRBJ2-1; 8 bases are shared with TRBD2. CDR3 size: 16 residues. V was clipped by 0 bases and J by 5 bases; unmatched bases: 7. CDR1 SGHRS and CDR2 YFSETQ come from the germline V gene. The CDR3 reads CASSLGYGRDNNEQFF. CDR3 nucleotide sequence: TGCGCCAGCAGCTTGGGTTACGGGAGGGACAACAATGAGCAGTTCTTC.

This chain uses TRBV19 with TRBJ1-1; D gene unclear. The length of the CDR3 is 13 residues. V was shortened by 5 bases and J by 3 bases, with 10 bases between the two germline ends. CDR1 and CDR2 from the germline V gene are LNHDA and SQIVND (reference sequence). The CDR3 loop reads CASSLGRDTEAFF. The CDR3 nucleotides read TGTGCCAGTAGTTTGGGCCGGGACACTGAAGCTTTCTTT.

The rearrangement uses TRBV28 and TRBJ2-5, with D perhaps TRBD1 (5 bases). Germline V gene data show CDR1 as MDHEN and CDR2 as SYDVKM. V was clipped by 10 bases and J by 5 bases, with 14 bases between them. CDR3 length: 12 amino acids. The CDR3 DNA reads as TGTGCCACCTTAGGGGCCGGGGAGACCCAGTACTTC. Encoded protein: CATLGAGETQYF.

This sequence joins TRBV15 and TRBJ1-1, with 8 bases lining up with TRBD1. V shed 3 bases and J 3 bases; nucleotides not matched to a gene: 3. Germline assignment: CDR1 LNHNV and CDR2 YYDKDF (reference sequence). The CDR3 has 14 amino acids. CDR3 residues: CATSRDRDHTEAFF. The CDR3 DNA reads as TGTGCCACCAGCAGGGACAGGGACCACACTGAAGCTTTCTTT.